What follows are 15 T cell receptor beta chains derived from one specimen sequenced in a study of metastatic and nonmetastatic thyroid tumors. All patients were untreated before thyroid surgery. TCRdb reprocessed the PCR reads using MiXCR. The repertoire holds about 28,000 clones, 23% seen once, with 2.4% in the top ten. The source material was blood. These receptors were taken from a female donor with papillary thyroid cancer or a benign thyroid nodule (not recorded which). Some clones in this sample may be carry-over from other donors' samples.

In its sample, this clone was seen many times. The rearrangement links TRBV7-8 to TRBJ2-5; D is possibly TRBD1 (6 bases). The CDR3 contains 14 residues. V lost 4 bases and J 5 bases, leaving 14 bases between the germline ends. Germline assignment: CDR1 SGHVS and CDR2 FQNEAQ. CDR3 protein: CASSSPGHRETQYF. The CDR3, as DNA: TGTGCCAGCAGCTCGCCGGGACATAGGGAGACCCAGTACTTC.

This clone was observed many times. V is TRBV24-1 and J is TRBJ1-5; weak D call: TRBD1 (6 bases). The V end was cut by 1 base, the J end by 12 bases, with 9 bases between. This CDR3 comprises 12 residues. CDR1 and CDR2 from the germline V gene are KGHDR and SFDVKD. The CDR3 spells CATSDFTGNQHF. CDR3 nucleotides: TGTGCCACCAGTGATTTTACAGGGAACCAGCATTTT.

This clone was seen ten or more times. The chain couples TRBV5-1 to TRBJ2-7; D gene uncertain. V was trimmed by 4 bases and J by 0 bases, leaving 11 bases between them. Looked up from germline, CDR1 is SGHRS and CDR2 is YFSETQ. The CDR3 length is 14 residues. CDR3 sequence (DNA): TGCGCCAGCAGCCCGGTTCGGAGCTCCTACGAGCAGTACTTC. Protein: CASSPVRSSYEQYF.

In its sample, this clone was seen many times. V gene TRBV30 combines with J gene TRBJ2-2; D perhaps matches TRBD1 (6 bases). Germline values: CDR1 GTSNPN, CDR2 SVGIG (reference sequence). The V end was cut by 4 bases, the J end by 5 bases, with 17 bases between. The CDR3 is 15 amino acids. The chain's CDR3 is CAWTQGTLGTGELFF. The DNA for the CDR3 is TGTGCCTGGACCCAGGGGACCCTGGGTACCGGGGAGCTGTTTTTT.

The V call is TRBV3-1, the J call TRBJ2-7; D uncertain. This CDR3 has 15 amino acids. Trimming removed 5 bases at V and 6 bases at J, with 20 bases between. Germline V gene sequence: CDR1 LGHDT, CDR2 YNNKEL (reference sequence). The DNA of the CDR3 is TGTGCCAGCAGCAAAGTGGGTGGATTCAAACCCGAGCAGTACTTC. This encodes CASSKVGGFKPEQYF.

V is TRBV5-5 and J is TRBJ2-1, with TRBD1 identical over 8 bases. Germline CDR1 is SGHKS and CDR2 is YYEKEE (reference sequence). This CDR3 spans 15 amino acids. Trimming at V came to 7 bases and at J to 8 bases, leaving 14 bases not matched to a gene. The CDR3 region has the DNA TGTGCCAGCCTCTCTCCGGGACAGGTGAGGTATGAGCAGTTCTTC. Protein product: CASLSPGQVRYEQFF.

This clone was recorded at least ten times. The rearrangement links TRBV12-3 or TRBV12-4 to TRBJ1-1, with D hard to call. Trimming took 1 base from V and 2 from J, leaving 14 bases between them. This CDR3 contains 16 residues. The CDR3 loop is CASSLESWTLNTEAFF. The CDR3 coding sequence is TGTGCCAGCAGTTTAGAGTCTTGGACTCTTAACACTGAAGCTTTCTTT.

This clone was seen a handful of times. This may be a read error: a much more frequent sequence differs by one nucleotide. The chain recombines TRBV25-1 with TRBJ2-1; tentatively, D is TRBD2 (6 bases). This CDR3 has 14 residues. The V end was cut by 8 bases, the J end by 4 bases, with 15 bases between. Germline CDR1 reads MGHDK; CDR2 reads SYGVNS. For the CDR3, the DNA is TGTGCCAGCGGATCCCGGCTAGCGTACAATGAGCAGTTCTTC. It encodes CASGSRLAYNEQFF.

This clone is labeled medium-sized. The chain combines TRBV6-1 with TRBJ2-7, with D uncertain. Germline V gene lookup returns CDR1 MNHNS and CDR2 SASEGT. The CDR3 is 11 amino acids. Trimming pared 5 bases from V and 6 bases from J, leaving 8 bases between. CDR3 nucleotide sequence: TGTGCCAGCAGTCCTCAGAGCGAGCAGTACTTC. Its translation: CASSPQSEQYF.

This clone was found many times. The chain couples TRBV6-4 to TRBJ1-2; D remains unclear. Trimming removed 0 bases at V and 4 bases at J, with 6 bases between. The germline CDR1 and CDR2 sequences are MRHNA and SNTAGT. The CDR3 consists of 13 residues. CDR3 amino acids: CASSDSPSYGYTF. The CDR3 DNA is TGTGCCAGCAGTGACTCTCCCAGCTATGGCTACACCTTC.

As to this clone: The conserved phenylalanine or tryptophan normally closing the CDR3 is absent here, so this likely arose from a read error. CDR3 bases: TGTGCCATCAGTGAGTCGGCAGGGCCTAACTTTGGCTACACCATC. It is translated as CAISESAGPNFGYTI. The V call is TRBV10-3, the J call TRBJ1-2, with a possible D match to TRBD1 (5 bases). Germline V CDR1 and CDR2: ENHRY, SYGVKD. CDR3 length: 15 amino acids.

There are many counts of this clone. The genes are TRBV19 and TRBJ1-5; no clear D. With 5 bases removed from V and 2 bases from J, the gap between germline ends came to 7 bases. The CDR3 sequence is 13 residues long. The V gene's germline CDR1 is LNHDA and CDR2 SQIVND (reference sequence). CDR3 sequence reads: CASSWQGNQPQHF. DNA for the CDR3: TGTGCCAGTAGTTGGCAGGGCAATCAGCCCCAGCATTTT.

The chain is built from TRBV27 and TRBJ1-5; 12 bases are shared with TRBD1. The CDR3 runs 17 residues. Trimming took 3 bases from V and 5 from J; bases not matched to a gene: 8. Germline CDR1 is MNHEY and CDR2 is SMNVEV (reference sequence). DNA for the CDR3: TGTGCCAGCAGTTTGGGGGACAGGGGGCGCGGGGATCAGCCCCAGCATTTT. Translating gives CASSLGDRGRGDQPQHF.

This clone was detected only a few times. It may be a read error: a sequence one base away is much more abundant. J is TRBJ1-1 and V is TRBV5-1; D unclear. In germline, CDR1 is SGHRS, CDR2 YFSETQ. The CDR3 is made up of 13 amino acids. CDR3 region: CAGSSTAEYEAFF. The CDR3 coding sequence is TGCGCCGGCAGCTCGACGGCAGAGTATGAAGCCTTCTTT.

The gene calls are TRBV5-6 and TRBJ2-7, with D possibly matching TRBD2 (5 bases). Trimming left V 1 base short and J 0 bases short, with 20 bases between. There are 18 residues in the CDR3. CDR1 is SGHDT, CDR2 YYEEEE, per germline. The CDR3 sequence: CASSLPRDEGLISYEQYF. Here the CDR3 DNA reads TGTGCCAGCAGCTTGCCCCGCGATGAGGGTCTGATCTCCTACGAGCAGTACTTC. The variable domain in full, completed from reference TRBV5-6 and TRBJ2-7, reads DAGVTQSPTHLIKTRGQQVTLRCSPKSGHDTVSWYQQALGQGPQFIFQYYEEEERQRGNFPDRFSGHQFPNYSSELNVNALLLGDSALYLCASSLPRDEGLISYEQYFGPGTRLTVT.